Described below is a single TCR beta chain sequence and its context. The antigen remains undetermined. The data originate from a study of cytomegalovirus exposure and HLA in healthy donors. General study results and limits: Available immune exposure information covered CMV serostatus only. Most subjects' HLA-A and HLA-B alleles were reportedly predicted from TCR beta sequences. Common viral pathogens seemed to be connected with several of the most significant clusters, according to a later analysis. Later analysis demonstrated an association between a missense DCLRE1C variant and TCR beta V- and J-gene trimming.

In the PCR, 60 Vbeta and 13 Jbeta primers were used. Method: immunoSEQ multiplex PCR; TCRdb's copy keeps in-frame clones and lacks some. Of about 120,000 clones in the sample, 75% are singletons; the top ten hold less than 3.5%. V shed 6 bases and J shed 5 bases, with 13 bases lying between them. Germline V gene sequence: CDR1 LNHDA, CDR2 SQIVND (reference sequence). The CDR3 covers 13 residues. This sequence was found in a woman aged 40 to 55 in good health and CMV-seropositive. Sequenced: PBMCs. The chain recombines TRBV19 with TRBJ2-5; unclear D gene. This chain's CDR3 is CASSTTLRETQYF. The CDR3 region has the DNA TGTGCCAGTAGCACCACCCTACGGGAGACCCAGTACTTC.